This entry features one T cell receptor beta chain sequence. The CDR3 runs 15 residues. The V and J ends lost 6 bases and 7 bases, in that order; junction bases with no gene match: 14. Germline CDR1 and CDR2: MDHEN and SYDVKM. The protocol was immunoSEQ multiplex PCR, while the TCRdb copy is restricted to in-frame clones and leaves out a portion. The table includes around 500,000 clones, about 88% detected once. These data originate in a study of blood T cell repertoires in COVID-19. Study in general: The United States, Italy and Spain provided the acute and convalescent COVID-19 samples. T cells, B-cell-depleted T cells, or PBMCs provided the cDNA or gDNA that served as material.

Sample: PBMCs or T cells enriched from blood (not recorded which). The chain carries TRBV28 and TRBJ2-7; TRBD2 matches 8 bases. The clonotype comes from a woman between 55 and 75 years old who had recovered from COVID-19. Here the CDR3 DNA reads TGTGCCAGCAGACCTCCGGCGGGGGGACTTCAGGAGCAGTACTTC. Translated, it gives CASRPPAGGLQEQYF.